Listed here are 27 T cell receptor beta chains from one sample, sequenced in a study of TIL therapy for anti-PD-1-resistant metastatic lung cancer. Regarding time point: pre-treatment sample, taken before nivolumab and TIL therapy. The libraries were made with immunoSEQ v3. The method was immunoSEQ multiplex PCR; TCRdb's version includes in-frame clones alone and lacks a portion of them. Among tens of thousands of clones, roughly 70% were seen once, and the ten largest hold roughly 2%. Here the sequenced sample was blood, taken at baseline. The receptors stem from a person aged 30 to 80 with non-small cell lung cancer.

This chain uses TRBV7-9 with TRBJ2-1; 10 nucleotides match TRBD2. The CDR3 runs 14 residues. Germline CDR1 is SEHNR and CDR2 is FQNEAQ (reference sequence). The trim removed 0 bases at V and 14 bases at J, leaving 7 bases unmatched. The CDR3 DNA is TGTGCCAGCAGCTTAGCCCTTATACTAGCGGGGAAGTTCTTC. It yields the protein CASSLALILAGKFF.

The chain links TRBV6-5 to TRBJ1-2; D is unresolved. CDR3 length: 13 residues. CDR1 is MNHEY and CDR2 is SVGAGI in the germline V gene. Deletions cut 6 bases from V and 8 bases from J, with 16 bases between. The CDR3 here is CASRVNRGEGYTF. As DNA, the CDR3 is TGTGCCAGCAGGGTTAATCGGGGTGAGGGCTACACCTTC.

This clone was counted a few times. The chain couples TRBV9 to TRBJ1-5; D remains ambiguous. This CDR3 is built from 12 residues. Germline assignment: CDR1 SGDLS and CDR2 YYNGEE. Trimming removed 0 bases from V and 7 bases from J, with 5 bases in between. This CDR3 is CASSVEGQPQHF. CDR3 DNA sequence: TGTGCCAGCAGCGTAGAAGGCCAGCCCCAGCATTTT.

In DNA, the CDR3 is TGTGCCAACAGGGCAGCCAAAAACATTCAGTACTTC. Its protein is CANRAAKNIQYF. The V call is TRBV6-5, the J call TRBJ2-4, with D possibly being TRBD1 (6 bases). The germline V gene encodes CDR1 MNHEY and CDR2 SVGAGI. V shed 10 bases and J shed 0 bases, with 7 bases lying between them. The CDR3 consists of 12 residues.

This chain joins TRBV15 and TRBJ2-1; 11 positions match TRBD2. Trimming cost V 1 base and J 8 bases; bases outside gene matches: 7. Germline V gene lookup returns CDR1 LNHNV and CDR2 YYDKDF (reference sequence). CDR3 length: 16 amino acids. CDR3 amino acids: CATSRGSTSGSHEQFF. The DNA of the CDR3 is TGTGCCACCAGCAGAGGAAGTACTAGCGGGAGCCATGAGCAGTTCTTC.

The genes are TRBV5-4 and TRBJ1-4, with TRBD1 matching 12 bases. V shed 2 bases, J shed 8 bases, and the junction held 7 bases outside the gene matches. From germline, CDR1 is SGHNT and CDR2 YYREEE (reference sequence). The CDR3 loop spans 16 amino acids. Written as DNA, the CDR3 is TGTGCCAGCAGCTTAGCCTCTGGGACAGGGGGCGAAAAACTGTTTTTT. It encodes CASSLASGTGGEKLFF.

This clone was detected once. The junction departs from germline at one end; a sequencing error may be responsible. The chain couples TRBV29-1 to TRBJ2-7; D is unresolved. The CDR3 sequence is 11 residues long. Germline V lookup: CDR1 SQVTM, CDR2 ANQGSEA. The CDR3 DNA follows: TGCAGCGTTGAAGATGGTAGGTCCTTATTCTTC. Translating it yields CSVEDGRSLFF.

In DNA form, the CDR3 reads TGTGCCAGCAGTTTAGTATGGGCCGGGGAGCTGTTTTTT. Translated, it gives CASSLVWAGELFF. The chain carries TRBV27 and TRBJ2-2; unclear D gene. Germline CDR1 and CDR2: MNHEY and SMNVEV (reference sequence). V lost 2 bases and J lost 6, with 7 bases in between. The CDR3 runs 13 residues.

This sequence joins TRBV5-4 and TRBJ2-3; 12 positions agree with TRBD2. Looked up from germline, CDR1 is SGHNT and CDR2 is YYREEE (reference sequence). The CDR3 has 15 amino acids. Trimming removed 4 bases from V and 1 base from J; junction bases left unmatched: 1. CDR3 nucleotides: TGTGCCAGCAGCCGACTAGCGGGGGGCACAGATACGCAGTATTTT. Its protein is CASSRLAGGTDTQYF. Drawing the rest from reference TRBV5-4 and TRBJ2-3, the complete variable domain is ETGVTQSPTHLIKTRGQQVTLRCSSQSGHNTVSWYQQALGQGPQFIFQYYREEENGRGNFPPRFSGLQFPNYSSELNVNALELDDSALYLCASSRLAGGTDTQYFGPGTRLTVL.

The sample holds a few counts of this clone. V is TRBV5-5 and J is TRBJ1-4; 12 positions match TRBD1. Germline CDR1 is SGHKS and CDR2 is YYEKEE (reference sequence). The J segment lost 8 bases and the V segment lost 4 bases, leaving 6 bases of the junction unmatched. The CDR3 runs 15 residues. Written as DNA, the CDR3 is TGTGCCAGCAGCCGGGACAGGGGGCCGGGAGAAAAACTGTTTTTT. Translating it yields CASSRDRGPGEKLFF.

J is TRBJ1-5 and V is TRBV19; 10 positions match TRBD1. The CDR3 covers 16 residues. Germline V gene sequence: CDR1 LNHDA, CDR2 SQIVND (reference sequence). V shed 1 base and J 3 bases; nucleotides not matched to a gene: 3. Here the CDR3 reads CASSIGQGAPNQPQHF. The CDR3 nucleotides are TGTGCCAGTAGTATAGGACAGGGGGCCCCCAATCAGCCCCAGCATTTT.

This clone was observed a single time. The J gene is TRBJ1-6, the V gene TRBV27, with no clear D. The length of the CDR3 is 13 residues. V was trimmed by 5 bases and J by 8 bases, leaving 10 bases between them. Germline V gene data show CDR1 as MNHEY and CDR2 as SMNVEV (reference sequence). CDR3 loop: CASSLLNDSPLHF. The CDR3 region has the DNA TGTGCCAGCAGTCTACTGAATGATTCACCCCTCCACTTT.

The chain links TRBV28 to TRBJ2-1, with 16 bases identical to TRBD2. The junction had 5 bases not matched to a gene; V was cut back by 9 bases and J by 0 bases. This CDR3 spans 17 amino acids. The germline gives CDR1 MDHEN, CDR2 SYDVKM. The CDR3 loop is CARPGLAGGSSYNEQFF. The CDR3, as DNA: TGTGCCAGGCCGGGACTAGCGGGAGGGAGCTCCTACAATGAGCAGTTCTTC.

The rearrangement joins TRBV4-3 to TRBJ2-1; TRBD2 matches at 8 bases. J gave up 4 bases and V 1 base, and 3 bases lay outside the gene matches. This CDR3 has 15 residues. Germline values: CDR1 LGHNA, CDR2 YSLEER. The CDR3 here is CASSQVSGGYNEQFF. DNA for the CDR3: TGCGCCAGCAGCCAAGTCAGCGGGGGTTACAATGAGCAGTTCTTC.

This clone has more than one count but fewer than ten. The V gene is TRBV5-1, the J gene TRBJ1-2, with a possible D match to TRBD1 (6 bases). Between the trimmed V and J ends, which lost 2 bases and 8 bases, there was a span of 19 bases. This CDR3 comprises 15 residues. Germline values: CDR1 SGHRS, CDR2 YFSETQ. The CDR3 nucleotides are TGCGCCAGCAGCTTAATACAGGGAAACCCCCAAGGCTACACCTTC. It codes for CASSLIQGNPQGYTF.

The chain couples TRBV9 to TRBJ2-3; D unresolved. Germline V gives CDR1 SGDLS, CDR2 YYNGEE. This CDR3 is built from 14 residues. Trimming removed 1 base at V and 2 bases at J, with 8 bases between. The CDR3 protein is CASSVQPNTDTQYF. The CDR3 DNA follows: TGTGCCAGCAGCGTACAACCCAACACAGATACGCAGTATTTT.

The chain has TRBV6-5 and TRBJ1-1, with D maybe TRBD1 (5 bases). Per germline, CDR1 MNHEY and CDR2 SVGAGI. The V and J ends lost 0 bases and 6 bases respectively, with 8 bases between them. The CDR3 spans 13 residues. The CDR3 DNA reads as TGTGCCAGCAGTTACTCGAGCAGGGCTGAAGCTTTCTTT. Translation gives CASSYSSRAEAFF.

CDR3 nucleotides: TGTGCCAGCTCCCCCGAACGGTCCGGGGAGCTGTTTTTT. Translated, it gives CASSPERSGELFF. This chain joins TRBV2 and TRBJ2-2; no firm D call. CDR1 SNHLY and CDR2 FYNNEI come from the germline V gene. This CDR3 is built from 13 residues. V lost 8 bases, J lost 6 bases, and 13 bases lay in between.

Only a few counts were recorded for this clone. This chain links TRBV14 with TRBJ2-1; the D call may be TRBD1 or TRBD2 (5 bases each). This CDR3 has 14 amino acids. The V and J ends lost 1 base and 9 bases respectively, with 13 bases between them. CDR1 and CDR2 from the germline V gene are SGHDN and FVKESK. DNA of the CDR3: TGTGCCAGCAGCCAAGGGGAGATTAGGGGTGAGCAGTTCTTC. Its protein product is CASSQGEIRGEQFF.

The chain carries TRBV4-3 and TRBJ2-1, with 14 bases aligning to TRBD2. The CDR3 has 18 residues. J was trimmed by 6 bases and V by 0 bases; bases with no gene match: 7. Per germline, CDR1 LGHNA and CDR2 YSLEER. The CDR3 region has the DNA TGCGCCAGCAGCCAAGATCCGGGACTAGCGGGGGTACGCAATGAGCAGTTCTTC. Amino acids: CASSQDPGLAGVRNEQFF.

This CDR3 reads CASSLSVLGGNQPQHF. The CDR3 nucleotides read TGTGCCAGCTCACTCTCTGTCCTTGGCGGCAATCAGCCCCAGCATTTT. V is TRBV18 and J is TRBJ1-5; no firm D call. Trimming left V 4 bases short and J 2 bases short, with 15 bases between. Per the germline V gene, CDR1 is KGHSH and CDR2 is LQKENI. This CDR3 contains 16 residues.

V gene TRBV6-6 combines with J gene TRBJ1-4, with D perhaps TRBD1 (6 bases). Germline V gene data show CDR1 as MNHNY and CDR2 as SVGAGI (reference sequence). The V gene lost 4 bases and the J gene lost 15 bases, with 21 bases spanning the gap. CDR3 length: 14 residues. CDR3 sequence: CASSSQVSEGVLFF. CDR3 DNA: TGTGCCAGCAGTTCCCAAGTTTCGGAGGGGGTATTGTTTTTT.

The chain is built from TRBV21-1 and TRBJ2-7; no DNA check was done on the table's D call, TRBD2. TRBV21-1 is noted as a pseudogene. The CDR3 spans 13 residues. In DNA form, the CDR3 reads TGTGCCAGCAGCAATGCTAGGCGCTACGAGCAGTACTTC. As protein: CASSNARRYEQYF.

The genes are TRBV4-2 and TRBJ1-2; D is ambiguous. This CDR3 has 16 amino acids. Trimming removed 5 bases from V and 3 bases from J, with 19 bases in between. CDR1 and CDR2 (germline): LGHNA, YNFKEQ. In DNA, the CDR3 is TGTGCCAGCAGCTCAAGCCCGCAGGTTACGTACTATGGCTACACCTTC. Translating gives CASSSSPQVTYYGYTF.

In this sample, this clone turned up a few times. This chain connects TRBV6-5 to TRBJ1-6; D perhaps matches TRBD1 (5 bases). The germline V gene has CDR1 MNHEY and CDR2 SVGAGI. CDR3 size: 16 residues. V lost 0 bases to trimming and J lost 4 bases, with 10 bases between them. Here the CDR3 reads CASSYSIRQYNSPLHF. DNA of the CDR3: TGTGCCAGCAGTTACTCAATCCGACAGTATAATTCACCCCTCCACTTT.

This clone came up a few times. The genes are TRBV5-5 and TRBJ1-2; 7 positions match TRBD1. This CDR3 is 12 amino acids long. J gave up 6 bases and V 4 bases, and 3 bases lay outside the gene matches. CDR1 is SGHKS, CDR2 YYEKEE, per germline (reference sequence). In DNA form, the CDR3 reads TGTGCCAGCAGCCTCGACAGGGATGGCTACACCTTC. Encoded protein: CASSLDRDGYTF. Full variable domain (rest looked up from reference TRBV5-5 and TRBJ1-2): DAGVTQSPTHLIKTRGQQVTLRCSPISGHKSVSWYQQVLGQGPQFIFQYYEKEERGRGNFPDRFSARQFPNYSSELNVNALLLGDSALYLCASSLDRDGYTFGSGTRLTVV.

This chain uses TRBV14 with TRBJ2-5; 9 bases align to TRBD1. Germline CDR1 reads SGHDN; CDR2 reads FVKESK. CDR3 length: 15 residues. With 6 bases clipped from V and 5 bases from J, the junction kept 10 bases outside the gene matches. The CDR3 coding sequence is TGTGCCAGCAGGAATACCGGGACAGGGTGGGAGACCCAGTACTTC. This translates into CASRNTGTGWETQYF.